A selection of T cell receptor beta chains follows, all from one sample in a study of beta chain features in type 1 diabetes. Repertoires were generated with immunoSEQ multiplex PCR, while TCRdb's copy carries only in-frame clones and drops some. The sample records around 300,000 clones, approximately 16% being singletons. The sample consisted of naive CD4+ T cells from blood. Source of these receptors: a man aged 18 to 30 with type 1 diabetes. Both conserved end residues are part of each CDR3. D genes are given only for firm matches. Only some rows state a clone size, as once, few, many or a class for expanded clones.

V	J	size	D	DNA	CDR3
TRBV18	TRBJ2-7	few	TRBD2	TGTGCCAGCTCACCACGAGCTAGCGGGACCTACGAGCAGTACTTC	CASSPRASGTYEQYF
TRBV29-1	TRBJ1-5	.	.	TGCAGCGTTGGGCAGGGGAGCAATCAGCCCCAGCATTTT	CSVGQGSNQPQHF
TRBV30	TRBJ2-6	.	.	TGTGCGGTGGACTGGGCTGGGGCCAACGTCCTGACTTTC	CAVDWAGANVLTF
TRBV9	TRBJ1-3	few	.	TGTGCCAGCAGCCATCGGACAAACGGAAACACCATATATTTT	CASSHRTNGNTIYF
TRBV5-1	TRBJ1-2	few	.	TGCGCCAGCAGCTTGGGAGGGCGAGCTAACTATGGCTACACCTTC	CASSLGGRANYGYTF
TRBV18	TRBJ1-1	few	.	TGTGCCAGCTCACCAGGAGGGGCGCTGAACACTGAAGCTTTCTTT	CASSPGGALNTEAFF
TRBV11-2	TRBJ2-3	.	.	TGTGCCAGCACCCTGAGCGGGGATACGCAGTATTTT	CASTLSGDTQYF
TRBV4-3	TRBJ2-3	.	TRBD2	TGCGCCAGCAGCCAAGGAGGACTAGCGGGGGGTGACAGACGGGATACGCAGTATTTT	CASSQGGLAGGDRRDTQYF
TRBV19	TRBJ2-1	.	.	TGTGCCGTCACTGCGCCAGCGGGAAGGGGGAGCTCCTACAATGAGCAGTTCTTC	CAVTAPAGRGSSYNEQFF
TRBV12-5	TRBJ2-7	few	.	TGTGCCCCGGGGAGGCCCTACGAGCAGTACTTC	CAPGRPYEQYF
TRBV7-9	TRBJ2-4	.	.	TGTGCCAGCAGCTTAGTAGTCTACCCGGAGTCCAAAAACATTCAGTACTTC	CASSLVVYPESKNIQYF
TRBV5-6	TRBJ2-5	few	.	TGTGCCAGCAGCCTGTCCCTAGAGACCCAGTACTTC	CASSLSLETQYF
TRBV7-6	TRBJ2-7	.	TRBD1	TGTGCCAGCAGCTCGCAACAGGGGAGCTCCTACGAGCAGTACTTC	CASSSQQGSSYEQYF
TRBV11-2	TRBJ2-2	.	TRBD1	TGTGCCAGCAGCCTCGGGACAGGGGGGCAAATGACCGGGGAGCTGTTTTTT	CASSLGTGGQMTGELFF
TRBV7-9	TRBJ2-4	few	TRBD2	TGTGCCACGACCGGGGGGGGGAACATTCAGTACTTC	CATTGGGNIQYF
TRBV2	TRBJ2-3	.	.	TGTGCCAGCAGTAGGAGGCCGCGACCCTCTAGCACAGATACGCAGTATTTT	CASSRRPRPSSTDTQYF
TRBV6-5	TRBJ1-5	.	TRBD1	TGTGCCAGCAGTCCAAGGGGGACAGGGAATCAGCCCCAGCATTTT	CASSPRGTGNQPQHF
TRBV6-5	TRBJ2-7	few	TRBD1	TGTGCCAGCAGTTACTCGAGGCAGGGGGTTACCTACGAGCAGTACTTC	CASSYSRQGVTYEQYF
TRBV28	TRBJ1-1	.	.	TGTGCCAGCAGGGAAGACAGCTTCCCCCTGAACACTGAAGCTTTCTTT	CASREDSFPLNTEAFF
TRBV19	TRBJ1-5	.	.	TGTGCCAGTAGTACGAACAGGGAACAGCCCCAGCATTTT	CASSTNREQPQHF
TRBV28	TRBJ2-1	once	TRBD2	TGTGCCAGCAGTTTATGGAGCGGGGGGAGCCACAATGAGCAGTTCTTC	CASSLWSGGSHNEQFF
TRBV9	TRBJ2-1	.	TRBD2	TGTGCCAGCAGCGTAGTGGCCAGCGGGAGTGACGGAGAGCAGTTCTTC	CASSVVASGSDGEQFF
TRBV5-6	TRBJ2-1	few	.	TGTGCCAGCAGCTCCTGGGCTTCTCTCAATGAGCAGTTCTTC	CASSSWASLNEQFF
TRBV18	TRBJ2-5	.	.	TGTGCCAGCTCTCCGGGGACACAAGAGACCCAGTACTTC	CASSPGTQETQYF
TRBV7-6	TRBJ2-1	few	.	TGTGCCAGCAGCTCCCTCTCCCCGTCCCTGACAGACAATGAGCAGTTCTTC	CASSSLSPSLTDNEQFF
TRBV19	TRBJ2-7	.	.	TGTGCCAGTAGTACACCGGGACATCCGGGCTACGAGCAGTACTTC	CASSTPGHPGYEQYF